This T cell receptor (beta chain) was observed in a study of monozygotic twins with inflammatory bowel disease. Findings of the study overall: The analysis did not separate different T cell subtypes. Healthy co-twins showed greater TCRbeta diversity (inverse Simpson) than IBD patients.

Worth noting for this clonotype: What it binds is not known.

Whole blood without T cell sorting served as the source of isolated total RNA. TCRdb re-called the 5' RACE reads and gives one entry per CDR3 protein, without DNA. The sample's table shows approximately 300,000 distinct CDR3 sequences. This CDR3 spans 15 amino acids. Germline-derived CDR1 and CDR2 are KGHSH and LQKENI. This chain joins TRBV18 and TRBJ2-5. The sequence derives from a human donor with ulcerative colitis or Crohn's disease, or a healthy co-twin of an affected twin (not recorded which). The sample comprised blood. The CDR3 here is CASSPLPAGQETQYF.